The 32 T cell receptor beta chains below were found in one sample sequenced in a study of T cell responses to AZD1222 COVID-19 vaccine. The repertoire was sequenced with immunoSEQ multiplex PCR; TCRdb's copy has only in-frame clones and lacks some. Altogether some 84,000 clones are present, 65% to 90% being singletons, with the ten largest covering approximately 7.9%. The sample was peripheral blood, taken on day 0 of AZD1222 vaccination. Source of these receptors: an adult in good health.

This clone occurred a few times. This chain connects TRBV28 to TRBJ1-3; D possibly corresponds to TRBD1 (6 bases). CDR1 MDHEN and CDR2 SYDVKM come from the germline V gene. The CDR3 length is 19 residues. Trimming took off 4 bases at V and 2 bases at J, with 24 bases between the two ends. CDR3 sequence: CASSSTAGQKQGPGNTIYF. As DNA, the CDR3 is TGTGCCAGCAGTTCGACCGCCGGACAGAAACAGGGCCCTGGAAACACCATATATTTT.

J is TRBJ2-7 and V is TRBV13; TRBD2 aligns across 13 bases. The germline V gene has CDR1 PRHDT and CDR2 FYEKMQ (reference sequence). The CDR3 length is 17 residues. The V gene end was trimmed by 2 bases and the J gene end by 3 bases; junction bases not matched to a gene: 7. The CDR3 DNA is TGTGCCAGCAGCTTACGGACTAGCGGGAGCGGTGGCTACGAGCAGTACTTC. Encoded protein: CASSLRTSGSGGYEQYF.

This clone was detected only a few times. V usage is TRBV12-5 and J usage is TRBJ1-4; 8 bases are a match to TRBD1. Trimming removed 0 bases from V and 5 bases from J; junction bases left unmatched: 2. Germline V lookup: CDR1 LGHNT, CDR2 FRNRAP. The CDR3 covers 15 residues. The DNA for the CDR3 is TGTGCTAGTGGTTTGGTGAGACAGGGGAATGAAAAACTGTTTTTT. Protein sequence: CASGLVRQGNEKLFF.

CDR3 residues: CASRRNRGDNSPLHF. The CDR3 nucleotides read TGTGCCAGCAGACGAAACAGGGGTGATAATTCACCCCTCCACTTT. The chain is built from TRBV27 and TRBJ1-6, with 7 bases fitting TRBD1. J was trimmed by 5 bases and V by 6 bases; bases with no gene match: 7. Per the germline V gene, CDR1 is MNHEY and CDR2 is SMNVEV (reference sequence). The CDR3 loop spans 15 amino acids.

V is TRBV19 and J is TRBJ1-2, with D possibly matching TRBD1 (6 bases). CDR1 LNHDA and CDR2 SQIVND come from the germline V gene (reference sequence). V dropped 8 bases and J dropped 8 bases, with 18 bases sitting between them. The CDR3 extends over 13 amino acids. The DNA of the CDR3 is TGTGCCAGTGGCACTCAGGGGCATGGCGGCTACACCTTC. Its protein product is CASGTQGHGGYTF.

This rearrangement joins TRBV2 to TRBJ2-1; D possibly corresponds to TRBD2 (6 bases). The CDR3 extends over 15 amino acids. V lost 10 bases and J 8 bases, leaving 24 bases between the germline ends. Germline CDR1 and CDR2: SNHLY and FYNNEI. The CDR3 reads CAIPGGTSGEDEQFF. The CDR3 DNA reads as TGTGCCATCCCCGGAGGGACGTCGGGGGAGGATGAGCAGTTCTTC.

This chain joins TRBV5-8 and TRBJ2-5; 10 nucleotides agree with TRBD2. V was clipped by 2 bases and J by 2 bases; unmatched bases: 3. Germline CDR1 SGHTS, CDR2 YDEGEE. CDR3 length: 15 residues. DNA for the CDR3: TGTGCCAGCAGCTTTGGACTAGCGGTTCAAGAGACCCAGTACTTC. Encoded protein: CASSFGLAVQETQYF.

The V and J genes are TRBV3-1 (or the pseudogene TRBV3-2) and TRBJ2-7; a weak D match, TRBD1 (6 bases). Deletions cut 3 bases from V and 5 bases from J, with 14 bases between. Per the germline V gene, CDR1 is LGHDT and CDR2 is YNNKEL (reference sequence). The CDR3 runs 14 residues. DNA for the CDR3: TGTGCCAGCAGCCAGCCCAGGGGATTCCACGAGCAGTACTTC. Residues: CASSQPRGFHEQYF.

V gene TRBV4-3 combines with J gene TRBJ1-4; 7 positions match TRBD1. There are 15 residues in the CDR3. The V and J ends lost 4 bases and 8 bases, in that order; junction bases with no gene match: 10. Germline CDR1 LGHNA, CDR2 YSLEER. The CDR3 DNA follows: TGCGCCAGCAGCCGGGCGGGCAGGGGGAGAGAAAAACTGTTTTTT. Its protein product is CASSRAGRGREKLFF.

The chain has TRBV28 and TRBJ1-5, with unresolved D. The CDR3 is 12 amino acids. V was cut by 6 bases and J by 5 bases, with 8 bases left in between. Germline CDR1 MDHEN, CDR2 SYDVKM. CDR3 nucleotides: TGTGCCAGCAGCCTAGCGCATCAGCCCCAGCATTTT. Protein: CASSLAHQPQHF.

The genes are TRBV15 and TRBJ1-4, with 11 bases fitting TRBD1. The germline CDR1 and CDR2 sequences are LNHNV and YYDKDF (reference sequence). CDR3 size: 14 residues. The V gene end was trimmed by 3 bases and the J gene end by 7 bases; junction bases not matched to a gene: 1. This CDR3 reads CATSSGTGGEKLFF. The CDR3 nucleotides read TGTGCCACCAGCAGCGGGACAGGGGGTGAAAAACTGTTTTTT.

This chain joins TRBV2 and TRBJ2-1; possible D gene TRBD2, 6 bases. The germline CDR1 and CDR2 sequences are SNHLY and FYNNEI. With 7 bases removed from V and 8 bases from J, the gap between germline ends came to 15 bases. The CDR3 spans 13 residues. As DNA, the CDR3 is TGTGCCAGCACCCGGCGGGGTGGGGATGAGCAGTTCTTC. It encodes CASTRRGGDEQFF.

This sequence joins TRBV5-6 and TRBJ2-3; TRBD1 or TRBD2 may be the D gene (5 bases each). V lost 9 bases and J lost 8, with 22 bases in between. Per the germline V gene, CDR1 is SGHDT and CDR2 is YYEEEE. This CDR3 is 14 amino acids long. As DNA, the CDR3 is TGTGCCACCTCAGTTCTGGGGGTCGAAGGTACGCAGTATTTT. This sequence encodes CATSVLGVEGTQYF.

The CDR3 here is CASSEGGANYGYTF. The CDR3 DNA is TGTGCCAGCAGTGAAGGGGGGGCTAACTATGGCTACACCTTC. This chain joins TRBV6-1 and TRBJ1-2; possible D gene TRBD1, 5 bases. Germline loops: CDR1 MNHNS, CDR2 SASEGT. This CDR3 has 14 residues. V lost 1 base to trimming and J lost 0 bases, with 6 bases between them.

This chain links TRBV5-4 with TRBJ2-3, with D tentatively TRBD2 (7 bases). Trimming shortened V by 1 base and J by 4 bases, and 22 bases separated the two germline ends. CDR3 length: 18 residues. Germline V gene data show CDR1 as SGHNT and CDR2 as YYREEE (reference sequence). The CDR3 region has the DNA TGTGCCAGCAGCTTGATCGGGTCGGGGGGCGCTGAGGCAGATACGCAGTATTTT. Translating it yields CASSLIGSGGAEADTQYF.

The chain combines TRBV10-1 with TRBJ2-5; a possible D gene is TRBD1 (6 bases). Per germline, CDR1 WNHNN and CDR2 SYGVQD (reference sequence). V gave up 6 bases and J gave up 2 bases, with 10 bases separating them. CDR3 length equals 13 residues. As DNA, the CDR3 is TGCGCCAGCAGCCCCGGACAGCAAGAGACCCAGTACTTC. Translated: CASSPGQQETQYF.

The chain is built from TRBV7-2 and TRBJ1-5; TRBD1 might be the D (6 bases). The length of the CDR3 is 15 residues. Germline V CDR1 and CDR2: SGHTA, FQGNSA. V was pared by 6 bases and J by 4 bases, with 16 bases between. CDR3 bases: TGTGCCAGCAGTAGATCGGCAGGGGTAAATCAGCCCCAGCATTTT. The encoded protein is CASSRSAGVNQPQHF. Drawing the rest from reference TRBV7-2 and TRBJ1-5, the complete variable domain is GAGVSQSPSNKVTEKGKDVELRCDPISGHTALYWYRQSLGQGLEFLIYFQGNSAPDKSGLPSDRFSAERTGGSVSTLTIQRTQQEDSAVYLCASSRSAGVNQPQHFGDGTRLSIL.

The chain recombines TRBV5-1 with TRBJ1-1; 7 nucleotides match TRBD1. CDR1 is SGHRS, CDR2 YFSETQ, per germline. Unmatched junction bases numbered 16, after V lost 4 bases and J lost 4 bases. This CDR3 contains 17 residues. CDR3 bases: TGCGCCAGCAGCCTCGGACAGGCTACGGCAGAGTTCACTGAAGCTTTCTTT. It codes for CASSLGQATAEFTEAFF.

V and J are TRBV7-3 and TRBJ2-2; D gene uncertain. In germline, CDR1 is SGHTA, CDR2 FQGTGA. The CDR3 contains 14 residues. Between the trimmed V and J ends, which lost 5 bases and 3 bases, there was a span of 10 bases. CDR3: CASSRLGHTGELFF. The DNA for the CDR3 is TGTGCCAGCAGCCGACTGGGTCACACCGGGGAGCTGTTTTTT.

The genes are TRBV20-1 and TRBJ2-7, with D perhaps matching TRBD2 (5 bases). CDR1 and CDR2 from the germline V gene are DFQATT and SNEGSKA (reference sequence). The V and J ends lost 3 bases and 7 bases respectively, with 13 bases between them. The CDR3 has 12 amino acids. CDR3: CSASSGIPEQYF. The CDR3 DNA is TGCAGTGCTAGTTCCGGGATTCCAGAGCAGTACTTC.

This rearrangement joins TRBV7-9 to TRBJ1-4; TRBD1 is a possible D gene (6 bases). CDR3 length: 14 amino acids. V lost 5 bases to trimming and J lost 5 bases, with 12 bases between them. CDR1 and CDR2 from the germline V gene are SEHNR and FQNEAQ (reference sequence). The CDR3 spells CASSPGAINEKLFF. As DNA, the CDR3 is TGTGCCAGCAGCCCAGGGGCCATAAATGAAAAACTGTTTTTT.

The CDR3, as DNA: TGTGCCAGCAGCTCATCGAGTGGACTAGCGTTTGATCAGTACTTC. Its translation: CASSSSSGLAFDQYF. The rearrangement uses TRBV5-6 and TRBJ2-4, with 9 bases fitting TRBD2. The germline gives CDR1 SGHDT, CDR2 YYEEEE. The CDR3 extends over 15 amino acids. J gave up 12 bases and V 3 bases, and 13 bases lay outside the gene matches.

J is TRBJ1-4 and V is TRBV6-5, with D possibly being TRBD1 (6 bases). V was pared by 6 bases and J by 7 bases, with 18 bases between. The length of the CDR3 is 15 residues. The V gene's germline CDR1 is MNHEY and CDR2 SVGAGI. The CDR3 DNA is TGTGCCAGCAGCCCCACAGGGCCGTCCGGTGAAAAACTGTTTTTT. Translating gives CASSPTGPSGEKLFF.

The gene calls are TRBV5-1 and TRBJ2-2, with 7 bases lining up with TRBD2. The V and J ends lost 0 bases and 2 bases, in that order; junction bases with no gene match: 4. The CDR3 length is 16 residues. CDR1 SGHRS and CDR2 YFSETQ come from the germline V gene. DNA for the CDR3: TGCGCCAGCAGCTTGGATTGGGGGGGAAACACCGGGGAGCTGTTTTTT. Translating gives CASSLDWGGNTGELFF.

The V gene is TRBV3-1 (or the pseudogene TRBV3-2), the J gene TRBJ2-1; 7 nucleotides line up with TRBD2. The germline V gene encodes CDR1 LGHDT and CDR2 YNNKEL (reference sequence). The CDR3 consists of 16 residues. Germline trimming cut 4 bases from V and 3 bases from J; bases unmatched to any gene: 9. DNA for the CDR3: TGTGCCAGCAGCCTCCGACTGGGAGGGCTCTACAATGAGCAGTTCTTC. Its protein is CASSLRLGGLYNEQFF.

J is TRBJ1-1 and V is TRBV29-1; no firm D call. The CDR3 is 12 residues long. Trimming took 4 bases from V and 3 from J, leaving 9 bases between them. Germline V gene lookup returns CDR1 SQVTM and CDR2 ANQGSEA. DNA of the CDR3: TGCAGCGTTGTAAAACCTGACACTGAAGCTTTCTTT. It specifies CSVVKPDTEAFF.

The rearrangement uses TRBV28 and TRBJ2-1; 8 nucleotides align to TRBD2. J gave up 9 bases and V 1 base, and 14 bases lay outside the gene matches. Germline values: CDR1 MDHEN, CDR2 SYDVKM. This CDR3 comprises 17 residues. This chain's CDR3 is CASSLSGGRRNGGEQFF. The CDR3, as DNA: TGTGCCAGCAGTTTATCAGGCGGGAGGAGGAATGGCGGTGAGCAGTTCTTC.

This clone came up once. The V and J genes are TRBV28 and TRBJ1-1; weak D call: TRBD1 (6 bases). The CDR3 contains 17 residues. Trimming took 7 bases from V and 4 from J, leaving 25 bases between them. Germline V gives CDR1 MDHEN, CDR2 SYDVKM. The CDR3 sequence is CASISGGQSGWTTEAFF. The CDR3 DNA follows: TGTGCCAGCATCTCTGGCGGACAGTCTGGGTGGACCACTGAAGCTTTCTTT. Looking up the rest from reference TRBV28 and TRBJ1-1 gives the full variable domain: DVKVTQSSRYLVKRTGEKVFLECVQDMDHENMFWYRQDPGLGLRLIYFSYDVKMKEKGDIPEGYSVSREKKERFSLILESASTNQTSMYLCASISGGQSGWTTEAFFGQGTRLTVV.

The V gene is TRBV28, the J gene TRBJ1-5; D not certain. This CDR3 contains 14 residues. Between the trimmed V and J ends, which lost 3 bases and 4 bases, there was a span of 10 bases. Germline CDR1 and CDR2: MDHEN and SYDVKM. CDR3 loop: CASSLARLNQPQHF. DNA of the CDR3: TGTGCCAGCAGTTTGGCCAGGCTAAATCAGCCCCAGCATTTT.

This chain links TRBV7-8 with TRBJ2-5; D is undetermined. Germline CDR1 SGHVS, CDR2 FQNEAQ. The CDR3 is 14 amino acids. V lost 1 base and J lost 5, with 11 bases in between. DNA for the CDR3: TGTGCCAGCAGCTTAGGAGCCGGGCTGGAGACCCAGTACTTC. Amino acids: CASSLGAGLETQYF. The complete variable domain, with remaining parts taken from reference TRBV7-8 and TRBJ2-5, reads GAGVSQSPRYKVAKRGQDVALRCDPISGHVSLFWYQQALGQGPEFLTYFQNEAQLDKSGLPSDRFFAERPEGSVSTLKIQRTQQEDSAVYLCASSLGAGLETQYFGPGTRLLVL.

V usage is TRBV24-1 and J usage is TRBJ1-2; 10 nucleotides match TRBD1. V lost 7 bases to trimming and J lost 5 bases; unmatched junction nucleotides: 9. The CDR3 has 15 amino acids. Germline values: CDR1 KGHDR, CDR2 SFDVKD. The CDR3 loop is CATSGRDRGAYGYTF. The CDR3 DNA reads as TGTGCCACCAGCGGCCGGGACAGGGGAGCTTATGGCTACACCTTC.

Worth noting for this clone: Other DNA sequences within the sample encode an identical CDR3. The DNA of the CDR3 is TGTGCCAGCAGTTTATCGCATCAGCCCCAGCATTTT. It encodes CASSLSHQPQHF. V gene TRBV28 combines with J gene TRBJ1-5; D is unclear. CDR1 and CDR2 (germline): MDHEN, SYDVKM. The CDR3 runs 12 residues. V shed 1 base and J shed 5 bases, with 3 bases lying between them. Full variable domain (outside the CDR3, taken from reference TRBV28 and TRBJ1-5): DVKVTQSSRYLVKRTGEKVFLECVQDMDHENMFWYRQDPGLGLRLIYFSYDVKMKEKGDIPEGYSVSREKKERFSLILESASTNQTSMYLCASSLSHQPQHFGDGTRLSIL.